Reported below is one T cell receptor (beta chain). What it binds is unknown. Lesional scalp punch biopsies and peripheral blood came from alopecia areata patients. The sample is drawn from a study of CD8+ T cells in alopecia areata. About the research overall: Patients received oral tofacitinib, 5 to 10 mg twice daily, for moderate-to-severe alopecia areata. Study-level points and caveats: The study found TCR sharing across patients less clear than in mice, possibly for HLA reasons.

Extraction of RNA preceded its reverse transcription into cDNA, which served as the sequencing template. Libraries were prepared by immunoSEQ multiplex PCR; TCRdb keeps only in-frame clonotypes and omits some of them. Found here are hundreds of thousands of clones, 67% of them singletons; the top ten hold roughly 1.2%. The CDR3 spans 11 residues. Germline-derived CDR1 and CDR2 are SQVTM and ANQGSEA. The sequence derives from a human donor with alopecia areata. The rearrangement uses TRBV29-1 and TRBJ1-4; 10 nucleotides line up with TRBD1. Specimen: CD4+ T cells sorted from blood, collected at week 0. CDR3 in DNA: TGCAGACGGACAGGGGGTGAAAAACTGTTTTTT. It specifies CRRTGGEKLFF.